This T cell receptor beta chain was observed in a study of tumor and adjacent non-tumor tissue in lung cancer. As for the study in general: Stage I to III disease affected some 11 men and 5 women aged about 31 to 80. Broader study findings: Normal lung showed higher cumulative top 100 clone frequency than tumor.

RNA was extracted from bulk tissue without any cell sorting. Points on this clonotype: No antigen is known for it. A much larger clonotype is one base distant, so this may be a read error.

Three rounds of nested PCR, following a modified ARM-PCR protocol, produced the TCRbeta library. One entry per CDR3 protein, called by TCRdb with MiXCR from the multiplex PCR reads. The table has about 68,000 distinct CDR3 sequences, roughly 56% seen once. The germline V gene encodes CDR1 SGHNT and CDR2 YYREEE (reference sequence). The CDR3 contains 13 residues. The V and J ends lost 9 bases and 5 bases, in that order; junction bases with no gene match: 9. The specimen was lung tumor tissue. The sequence was collected from a man aged 45 to 65 with non-small cell lung cancer. This chain links TRBV5-4 with TRBJ2-7; 9 nucleotides agree with TRBD1. In nucleotides, the CDR3 is TGTGCCATCCGGGACAGGGTAATCCACGAGCAGTACTTC. It encodes CAIRDRVIHEQYF.